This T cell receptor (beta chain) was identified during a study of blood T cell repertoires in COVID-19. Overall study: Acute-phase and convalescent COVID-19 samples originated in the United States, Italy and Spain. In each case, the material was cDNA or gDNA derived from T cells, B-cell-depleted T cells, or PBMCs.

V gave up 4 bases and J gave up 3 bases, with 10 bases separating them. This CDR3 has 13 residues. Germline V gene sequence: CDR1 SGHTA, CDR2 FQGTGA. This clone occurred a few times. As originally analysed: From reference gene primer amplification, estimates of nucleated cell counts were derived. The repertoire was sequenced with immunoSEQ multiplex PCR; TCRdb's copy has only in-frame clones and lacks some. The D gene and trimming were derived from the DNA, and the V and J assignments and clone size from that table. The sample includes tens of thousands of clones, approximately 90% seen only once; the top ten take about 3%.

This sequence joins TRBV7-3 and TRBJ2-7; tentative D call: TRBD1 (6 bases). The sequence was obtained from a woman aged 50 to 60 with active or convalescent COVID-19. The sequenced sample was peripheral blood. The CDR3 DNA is TGTGCCAGCAGCTGGAAACAGGGCTACGAGCAGTACTTC. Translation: CASSWKQGYEQYF.